These 14 T cell receptor beta chains originate from one sample sequenced in a study of T cell repertoires in cytomegalovirus infection. TCRdb independently ran MiXCR on the reads; one entry per CDR3 protein. The sample comprises 250,000 or so distinct CDR3 sequences, approximately 13% of which are singletons, and 1.6% rests with the top ten. Sequenced material: PBMCs. These receptors originate from a human donor in good health (CMV status not recorded). Some clones in this sample may be carry-over from other donors' samples.

The rearrangement uses TRBV7-6 and TRBJ1-1, with a weak D call TRBD1 (5 bases). The V end was cut by 5 bases, the J end by 7 bases, with 17 bases between. CDR1 and CDR2 (germline): SGHVS, FNYEAQ. This CDR3 is built from 14 residues. The CDR3 sequence: CASSQWGSGVEAFF. DNA of the CDR3: TGTGCCAGCAGCCAGTGGGGGTCGGGGGTTGAAGCTTTCTTT.

For the CDR3, the DNA is TGCAGTGCCATCCTCGGGGATGGATCACCCCTCCACTTT. Translation gives CSAILGDGSPLHF. This chain uses TRBV20-1 with TRBJ1-6; D is undetermined. CDR1 is DFQATT and CDR2 is SNEGSKA in the germline V gene (reference sequence). The V and J ends lost 6 bases and 10 bases respectively, with 16 bases between them. CDR3 size: 13 residues.

This clonotype was recorded at least ten times. The chain recombines TRBV12-3 or TRBV12-4 with TRBJ2-5; D is unresolved. The CDR3 spans 13 residues. Trimming removed 7 bases from V and 2 bases from J, with 11 bases in between. The CDR3 region has the DNA TGTGCCAGCACCCTGGGCCAACAAGAGACCCAGTACTTC. Translation gives CASTLGQQETQYF.

This clonotype has just a few counts. J is TRBJ2-5 and V is TRBV4-3; D ambiguous. V was pared by 4 bases and J by 1 base, with 13 bases between. There are 15 residues in the CDR3. Germline CDR1 reads LGHNA; CDR2 reads YSLEER. CDR3 nucleotide sequence: TGCGCCAGCAGCCGCCCCTGGGAATGCCAAGAGACCCAGTACTTC. The encoded protein is CASSRPWECQETQYF.

The CDR3 coding sequence is TGTGCCAGCAGCTCAGACGGCGGGGTACGGGAGCAGTACTTC. Its protein product is CASSSDGGVREQYF. This chain joins TRBV7-9 and TRBJ2-7, with D possibly TRBD2 on 6 matching bases. V was cut by 4 bases and J by 7 bases, with 17 bases left in between. CDR3 length equals 14 residues. In germline, CDR1 is SEHNR, CDR2 FQNEAQ (reference sequence).

The chain joins TRBV28 to TRBJ2-3; D might be TRBD1 (5 bases). The end of the DNA fits TRBJ1-5 better, so the J call may be wrong. Per the germline V gene, CDR1 is MDHEN and CDR2 is SYDVKM. The CDR3 loop spans 14 amino acids. The CDR3 loop is CASKNGRSTDTQHF. CDR3 bases: TGTGCCAGCAAGAACGGGAGATCGACAGATACGCAGCATTTT.

The chain is built from TRBV29-1 and TRBJ1-2; no firm D call. The germline V gene encodes CDR1 SQVTM and CDR2 ANQGSEA. The germline V and J ends were trimmed by 2 bases and 8 bases, with 9 bases remaining between them. The CDR3 contains 11 residues. CDR3 loop: CSVEIGSGYTF. CDR3 DNA sequence: TGCAGCGTTGAAATTGGGTCCGGCTACACCTTC.

The rearrangement uses TRBV11-2 and TRBJ2-1; maybe TRBD2 (5 bases). The CDR3 sequence is 16 residues long. Trimming left V 5 bases short and J 6 bases short, with 20 bases between. Germline V gene lookup returns CDR1 SGHAT and CDR2 FQNNGV. DNA for the CDR3: TGTGCCAGCAGCCCGGAACAAATAGGCGGGCGCAATGAGCAGTTCTTC. Translation: CASSPEQIGGRNEQFF.

A word on this clonotype: This clone may be a read error of a much larger clone one base away. The CDR3 loop is CASSFSVSGSDEQYF. The DNA for the CDR3 is TGTGCCAGCAGTTTTAGTGTTAGCGGGAGCGACGAGCAGTACTTC. The chain uses TRBV28 and TRBJ2-7; TRBD2 aligns across 9 bases. The CDR3 length is 15 residues. J was trimmed by 5 bases and V by 3 bases; bases with no gene match: 8. Germline V CDR1 and CDR2: MDHEN, SYDVKM. The variable domain in full, completed from reference TRBV28 and TRBJ2-7, reads DVKVTQSSRYLVKRTGEKVFLECVQDMDHENMFWYRQDPGLGLRLIYFSYDVKMKEKGDIPEGYSVSREKKERFSLILESASTNQTSMYLCASSFSVSGSDEQYFGPGTRLTVT.

This clonotype was found many times. This chain connects TRBV29-1 to TRBJ2-1, with D perhaps assigned TRBD1 or TRBD2 (5 bases each). The CDR3 length is 11 residues. The germline V gene encodes CDR1 SQVTM and CDR2 ANQGSEA. V lost 7 bases to trimming and J lost 5 bases, with 9 bases between them. The CDR3 sequence: CSAGADNEQFF. Here the CDR3 DNA reads TGCAGCGCCGGGGCTGACAATGAGCAGTTCTTC.

Regarding this clonotype: This may be a read error, as it is one base from a much larger clone. The conserved phenylalanine or tryptophan normally closing the CDR3 is absent here, so this likely arose from a read error. The chain links TRBV20-1 to TRBJ2-3, with D unresolved. The CDR3 is made up of 11 amino acids. Between the trimmed V and J ends, which lost 6 bases and 6 bases, there was a span of 10 bases. The germline CDR1 and CDR2 sequences are DFQATT and SNEGSKA (reference sequence). In DNA, the CDR3 is TGCAGTGCCGGATTACAGGATACGCAGTATTAT. This translates into CSAGLQDTQYY.

This clonotype appeared many times. The V and J genes are TRBV19 and TRBJ1-1, with D possibly matching TRBD1 (6 bases). CDR1 is LNHDA and CDR2 is SQIVND in the germline V gene (reference sequence). Trimming cost V 8 bases and J 4 bases, with 17 bases left between them. The CDR3 totals 14 residues. CDR3 protein: CASGTGQGSTEAFF. Here the CDR3 DNA reads TGTGCCAGTGGAACGGGGCAGGGGAGCACTGAAGCTTTCTTT.

There are many counts of this clonotype. The chain is built from TRBV7-2 and TRBJ1-2; 8 bases map to TRBD1. CDR1 is SGHTA, CDR2 FQGNSA, per germline. The CDR3 totals 16 residues. The V gene end was trimmed by 5 bases and the J gene end by 4 bases; junction bases not matched to a gene: 12. The CDR3 nucleotides read TGTGCCAGCAGCAACCTAAGACAGGGGCGGAGCTATGGCTACACCTTC. This gives the protein CASSNLRQGRSYGYTF.

This clonotype was detected ten times or more. J is TRBJ2-1 and V is TRBV7-9, with D uncertain. CDR1 and CDR2 (germline): SEHNR, FQNEAQ (reference sequence). The CDR3 totals 11 residues. The V gene lost 1 base and the J gene lost 14 bases, with 9 bases spanning the gap. The CDR3 is CASSLVVAEFF. The CDR3 DNA reads as TGTGCCAGCAGCTTAGTGGTGGCGGAGTTCTTC.